One sample yielded the 25 T cell receptor beta chains listed below, sequenced in a study of regulatory T cells in long-lasting Graves disease. Investigators prepared the TCR beta libraries by applying iRepertoire HTBI primers and Arm-PCR of CDR3 regions. TCRdb processed the multiplex PCR reads anew with MiXCR; each CDR3 protein has one entry. This sample has 200,000 to 250,000 distinct CDR3 sequences, with roughly 19% found just once. Time point here: newly diagnosed GD, antithyroid drugs for less than 3 months. PBMC-derived RNA was used for the TCR library. The sample was also reused in another study, on T cells in Graves' hyperthyroidism and ophthalmopathy.

Sequencing used peripheral blood mononuclear cells (PBMCs), obtained at new diagnosis, from a patient treated with antithyroid drugs. These receptors originate from a woman between 25 and 40 years old with Graves disease.

This clonotype was seen many times. This sequence joins TRBV5-1 and TRBJ2-1, with 14 bases identical to TRBD2. This CDR3 has 16 residues. V trimming: 0 bases; J trimming: 9 bases; junction bases outside the gene matches: 5. The germline V gene encodes CDR1 SGHRS and CDR2 YFSETQ. The CDR3 spells CASSLGLAGGQSEQFF. CDR3 bases: TGCGCCAGCAGCTTGGGACTAGCGGGAGGGCAAAGTGAGCAGTTCTTC.

This clonotype came up many times. The rearrangement uses TRBV6-2 or TRBV6-3 and TRBJ2-7; possible D gene TRBD2, 7 bases. The germline gives CDR1 MNHEY, CDR2 SVGEGT. V lost 5 bases and J lost 1, with 15 bases in between. This CDR3 comprises 15 residues. The CDR3 sequence is CASSEGLGQSYEQYF. CDR3 nucleotide sequence: TGTGCCAGCAGTGAAGGACTAGGACAGTCCTACGAGCAGTACTTC.

This clonotype was seen many times. J is TRBJ1-2 and V is TRBV5-1; tentative D call: TRBD1 (5 bases). V lost 0 bases to trimming and J lost 6 bases, with 15 bases between them. Germline assignment: CDR1 SGHRS and CDR2 YFSETQ. This CDR3 comprises 15 residues. For the CDR3, the DNA is TGCGCCAGCAGCTTGGCGGGGCAGGGCCGGAATGGCTACACCTTC. Translating gives CASSLAGQGRNGYTF.

About this clonotype: A far larger clone is just one base off, so this is likely a read error. The J gene is TRBJ2-1, the V gene TRBV30; TRBD1 or TRBD2 may be the D gene (6 bases each). The DNA end lines up better with TRBJ2-5; the J call may be wrong. This CDR3 region has 10 residues. Germline V gene data show CDR1 as GTSNPN and CDR2 as SVGIG (reference sequence). CDR3 bases: TGTGCCGGTGGGGGGCAGACCCAGTACTTC. This codes for CAGGGQTQYF.

This clonotype was counted many times. The chain has TRBV11-2 and TRBJ1-4, with a tentative D call TRBD1 (5 bases). Deletions cut 1 base from V and 1 base from J, with 10 bases between. The CDR3 has 16 residues. CDR1 is SGHAT, CDR2 FQNNGV, per germline. CDR3 in DNA: TGTGCCAGCAGCTTAGGACAGCGCAAAACTAATGAAAAACTGTTTTTT. It translates to CASSLGQRKTNEKLFF. The full variable domain, its missing parts supplied by reference TRBV11-2 and TRBJ1-4, is EAGVAQSPRYKIIEKRQSVAFWCNPISGHATLYWYQQILGQGPKLLIQFQNNGVVDDSQLPKDRFSAERLKGVDSTLKIQPAKLEDSAVYLCASSLGQRKTNEKLFFGSGTQLSVL.

The chain employs TRBV19 and TRBJ2-5; D gene unclear. Per germline, CDR1 LNHDA and CDR2 SQIVND (reference sequence). Trimming took off 1 base at V and 6 bases at J, with 12 bases between the two ends. The CDR3 has 14 amino acids. The CDR3: CASSIGALWKTQYF. The DNA of the CDR3 is TGTGCCAGTAGTATAGGAGCATTGTGGAAGACCCAGTACTTC.

A word on this clonotype: A read error may explain this, as a much larger clone is one base away. The chain carries TRBV4-1 and TRBJ2-7; D perhaps matches TRBD2 (6 bases). CDR1 MGHRA and CDR2 YSYEKL come from the germline V gene. The CDR3 sequence is 15 residues long. The CDR3, as DNA: TGCGCCAGCAGCCAAGTGTTTGATAGCGGCGCGGAGCTGTACTTC. Translation gives CASSQVFDSGAELYF.

This clonotype was seen repeatedly, ten times or more. The chain links TRBV20-1 to TRBJ2-5; the D gene could be TRBD1 or TRBD2 (5 bases each). Trimming took off 6 bases at V and 7 bases at J, with 18 bases between the two ends. Germline V gives CDR1 DFQATT, CDR2 SNEGSKA (reference sequence). The CDR3 runs to 13 residues. The CDR3 region has the DNA TGCAGTGCCGCTTCCATGGGGGTGGTGACCCAGTACTTC. Encoded protein: CSAASMGVVTQYF.

This clonotype occurred many times. V gene TRBV28 combines with J gene TRBJ1-1; 9 bases are shared with TRBD1. The trim removed 5 bases at V and 5 bases at J, leaving 12 bases unmatched. The CDR3 consists of 16 residues. Germline V lookup: CDR1 MDHEN, CDR2 SYDVKM. The CDR3 protein is CASSIPGQGLGTEAFF. DNA of the CDR3: TGTGCCAGCAGTATACCGGGACAGGGCCTTGGGACTGAAGCTTTCTTT.

There are many counts of this clonotype. The chain joins TRBV28 to TRBJ2-7; a possible D gene is TRBD1 (6 bases). The V end was cut by 4 bases, the J end by 2 bases, with 18 bases between. This CDR3 has 16 amino acids. CDR1 is MDHEN and CDR2 is SYDVKM in the germline V gene. The DNA of the CDR3 is TGTGCCAGCAGTTCCCCTACCAGGGGAGCCACCTACGAGCAGTACTTC. Translating it yields CASSSPTRGATYEQYF. Using reference TRBV28 and TRBJ2-7 for the parts outside the CDR3, the full variable domain is DVKVTQSSRYLVKRTGEKVFLECVQDMDHENMFWYRQDPGLGLRLIYFSYDVKMKEKGDIPEGYSVSREKKERFSLILESASTNQTSMYLCASSSPTRGATYEQYFGPGTRLTVT.

Many counts were recorded for this clonotype. V gene TRBV9 combines with J gene TRBJ2-7, with 10 nucleotides matching TRBD1. Germline assignment: CDR1 SGDLS and CDR2 YYNGEE. The CDR3 contains 15 residues. Unmatched junction bases numbered 5, after V lost 1 base and J lost 4 bases. Written as DNA, the CDR3 is TGTGCCAGCAGCGTATCCGGGACAGGGGTTTACGAGCAGTACTTC. Its protein is CASSVSGTGVYEQYF.

In this sample, this clonotype turned up many times. The chain recombines TRBV6-5 with TRBJ2-1; TRBD2 matches 8 bases. Germline values: CDR1 MNHEY, CDR2 SVGAGI. The J segment lost 5 bases and the V segment lost 0 bases, leaving 6 bases of the junction unmatched. This CDR3 contains 16 residues. CDR3 in amino acids: CASSYSVAGTHNEQFF. In DNA, the CDR3 is TGTGCCAGCAGTTACTCGGTAGCGGGAACCCACAATGAGCAGTTCTTC.

The J gene is TRBJ2-5, the V gene TRBV7-3; D unresolved. Germline CDR1 reads SGHTA; CDR2 reads FQGTGA. V was shortened by 3 bases and J by 2 bases, with 22 bases between the two germline ends. The CDR3 is made up of 18 amino acids. The CDR3 DNA sequence: TGTGCCAGCAGCTTTGACGACTGCCTACGGACGGATCAAGAGACCCAGTACTTC. Translating gives CASSFDDCLRTDQETQYF.

With respect to this clonotype: A much bigger clone sits one base away, suggesting this may be a read error. The chain links TRBV6-2 or TRBV6-3 to TRBJ1-1; D possibly corresponds to TRBD1 (6 bases). This CDR3 spans 15 amino acids. Germline V lookup: CDR1 MNHEY, CDR2 SVGEGT. CDR3 sequence: CASSEEWQGNIEAFF. The CDR3 DNA sequence: TGTGCCAGCAGTGAAGAGTGGCAGGGGAACATTGAAGCTTTCTTT.

The CDR3 sequence is CAWSLSSLQGRPEAFF. CDR3 bases: TGTGCCTGGAGTCTTTCATCTTTGCAGGGGCGGCCTGAAGCTTTCTTT. V usage is TRBV30 and J usage is TRBJ1-1, with D possibly TRBD1 on 6 matching bases. Germline V CDR1 and CDR2: GTSNPN, SVGIG (reference sequence). The length of the CDR3 is 16 residues. V gave up 2 bases and J gave up 6 bases, with 22 bases separating them.

This clonotype was seen at least ten times. The chain joins TRBV11-2 to TRBJ2-3; D is possibly TRBD2 (5 bases). Trimming took 5 bases from V and 11 from J, leaving 14 bases between them. Germline values: CDR1 SGHAT, CDR2 FQNNGV. This CDR3 contains 12 residues. The CDR3 DNA reads as TGTGCCAGCAGCCCATCGGACCGGGAGCAGTATTTT. This sequence encodes CASSPSDREQYF.

This clonotype was counted ten times or more. This sequence joins TRBV6-2 or TRBV6-3 and TRBJ1-1; 9 nucleotides agree with TRBD1. Trimming at V came to 2 bases and at J to 4 bases, leaving 5 bases not matched to a gene. From germline, CDR1 is MNHEY and CDR2 SVGEGT. The CDR3 consists of 15 residues. The CDR3 bases are TGTGCCAGCAGTTACCCGATGACAGGGGGCACTGAAGCTTTCTTT. Amino acids: CASSYPMTGGTEAFF.

V is TRBV11-2 and J is TRBJ2-2; TRBD1 matches at 9 bases. This CDR3 region has 15 residues. Germline lookup yields CDR1 SGHAT and CDR2 FQNNGV. After removal of 2 bases from V and 4 bases from J, the junction contained 2 bases not matched to a gene. CDR3 in DNA: TGTGCCAGCAGCTTAAGGACAGGGGTCACCGGGGAGCTGTTTTTT. Protein product: CASSLRTGVTGELFF.

This clonotype appeared a single time. The chain links TRBV29-1 to TRBJ1-2; the D is unclear. V gave up 2 bases and J gave up 4 bases, with 5 bases separating them. This CDR3 has 11 amino acids. Germline lookup yields CDR1 SQVTM and CDR2 ANQGSEA. The DNA for the CDR3 is TGCAGCGTTGAACAGACCTATGGCTACACCTTC. It specifies CSVEQTYGYTF. The full variable domain, completed using reference TRBV29-1 and TRBJ1-2, is SAVISQKPSRDICQRGTSLTIQCQVDSQVTMMFWYRQQPGQSLTLIATANQGSEATYESGFVIDKFPISRPNLTFSTLTVSNMSPEDSSIYLCSVEQTYGYTFGSGTRLTVV.

This clonotype was recorded many times. This rearrangement joins TRBV28 to TRBJ1-2; D might be TRBD1 (5 bases). The CDR3 sequence is 15 residues long. The V gene's germline CDR1 is MDHEN and CDR2 SYDVKM. With 3 bases removed from V and 5 bases from J, the gap between germline ends came to 16 bases. CDR3 DNA sequence: TGTGCCAGCAGTTTTGGGGGGGGATCGGGGTATGGCTACACCTTC. Its protein product is CASSFGGGSGYGYTF.

This clonotype was detected ten times or more. The V and J genes are TRBV18 and TRBJ1-1, with D perhaps matching TRBD1 (5 bases). This CDR3 comprises 14 residues. The germline V and J ends were trimmed by 1 base and 1 base, with 7 bases remaining between them. CDR1 and CDR2 (germline): KGHSH, LQKENI. DNA of the CDR3: TGTGCCAGCTCACCACTGACAGAGAACACTGAAGCTTTCTTT. It encodes CASSPLTENTEAFF.

This clonotype was observed at least ten times. The chain links TRBV6-1 to TRBJ1-2, with D perhaps TRBD1 (5 bases). This CDR3 has 14 residues. The V end was cut by 3 bases, the J end by 5 bases, with 13 bases between. CDR1 and CDR2 from the germline V gene are MNHNS and SASEGT. CDR3 in amino acids: CASSERQGGYGYTF. For the CDR3, the DNA is TGTGCCAGCAGTGAGAGGCAGGGAGGATATGGCTACACCTTC.

There are many counts of this clonotype. The chain is built from TRBV11-3 and TRBJ1-4; the D is unclear. The CDR3 extends over 14 amino acids. Trimming pared 1 base from V and 8 bases from J, leaving 11 bases between. Germline CDR1 reads SGHNT; CDR2 reads YENEEA. Written as DNA, the CDR3 is TGTGCCAGCAGCTTAGGGCGGCACGCCGAAAAACTGTTTTTT. It codes for CASSLGRHAEKLFF.

This clonotype was counted many times. The V call is TRBV20-1, the J call TRBJ2-1; 13 positions match TRBD2. Germline-derived CDR1 and CDR2 are DFQATT and SNEGSKA (reference sequence). This CDR3 has 15 residues. V lost 5 bases to trimming and J lost 9 bases; unmatched junction nucleotides: 10. The chain's CDR3 is CSAQITSGGAGEQFF. CDR3 nucleotide sequence: TGCAGTGCTCAGATAACTAGCGGGGGGGCCGGTGAGCAGTTCTTC.

The chain employs TRBV28 and TRBJ1-6, with 8 bases fitting TRBD1. This CDR3 contains 15 residues. V lost 4 bases to trimming and J lost 10 bases; unmatched junction nucleotides: 9. CDR1 MDHEN and CDR2 SYDVKM come from the germline V gene. The CDR3 region is CASSSGQGKNSPLHF. The CDR3 nucleotides are TGTGCCAGCAGTTCCGGACAGGGAAAGAACTCACCCCTCCACTTT.